This passage covers 2 T cell receptor beta chains from one sample sequenced in a study of vaccination and CD4 T cells after COVID-19. These TCRs are of unknown antigen specificity. Time point meaning: late sampling 161 to 241 days after vaccination in a few convalescent patients. As to treatment: approximately 9-day PBMC culture with coronavirus spike peptide pools or control peptides (ViraFEST assay). The Oncomine TCR Beta short-read assay was applied to DNA of cultured CD4+ T cells. Via MiXCR, TCRdb re-called the PCR reads, giving one row per CDR3 protein. The sample includes some 19,000 distinct CDR3 sequences, just over 50% of them seen just once. The starting material was CD4+ T cells from blood, cultured in vitro, obtained about 7 months after SARS-CoV-2 vaccination. These receptors were taken from a human donor who had recovered from COVID-19.

This rearrangement joins TRBV2 to TRBJ2-1, with 8 bases that match TRBD2. Germline V gene lookup returns CDR1 SNHLY and CDR2 FYNNEI. The CDR3 contains 15 residues. J gave up 14 bases and V 0 bases, and 12 bases lay outside the gene matches. This chain's CDR3 is CASSEAGPLSGGKFF. CDR3 nucleotides: TGTGCCAGCAGTGAAGCGGGGCCCCTAAGCGGGGGTAAGTTCTTC.

The chain links TRBV20-1 to TRBJ1-5, with 10 bases matching TRBD1. The CDR3 is 15 amino acids. With 4 bases clipped from V and 0 bases from J, the junction kept 3 bases outside the gene matches. Germline CDR1 and CDR2: DFQATT and SNEGSKA (reference sequence). The CDR3 region has the DNA TGCAGTGCTACGGGACAGGGGAGTAGCAATCAGCCCCAGCATTTT. It encodes CSATGQGSSNQPQHF.